This TCR beta chain was found in a study of sequential checkpoint blockade in melanoma. Findings of the study overall: Mutational load did not correlate with tumor T-cell fraction or clonality.

Only in-frame clones appear in the TCRdb table, and some are missing; sequencing was by immunoSEQ multiplex PCR. Among fewer than 4,500 clones, approximately 15% were seen once, and the ten largest hold less than 15%. The treatment here: randomized to nivolumab then ipilimumab (arm A) or the reverse (arm B). The CDR3 is made up of 12 amino acids. Trimming pared 4 bases from V and 7 bases from J, leaving 10 bases between. Looked up from germline, CDR1 is MGHDK and CDR2 is SYGVNS. As regards this clone: Its antigen is not identified.

The V gene is TRBV25-1, the J gene TRBJ1-1; D ambiguous. Sequencing was performed on tumor tissue (inferred from file names), taken from a patient given nivolumab and ipilimumab in sequence. The TCR was taken from a human donor with melanoma. This CDR3 is CASSGTTIEAFF. The CDR3 DNA reads as TGTGCCAGCAGTGGCACTACTATTGAAGCTTTCTTT.